A single sample gave rise to the 8 T cell receptor beta chains below, sequenced in a study of OX40 agonist ivuxolimab in advanced cancers. The method was immunoSEQ multiplex PCR; TCRdb's version includes in-frame clones alone and lacks a portion of them. The sample lists about 71,000 clones, 75% to 85% occurring once. The input for sequencing was CD4+ or CD8+ T cells sorted from blood, taken in a trial of the OX40 agonist ivuxolimab. These receptors all come from an adult with an advanced solid tumor such as melanoma, head and neck, liver or kidney cancer.

The V and J genes are TRBV25-1 and TRBJ1-4; TRBD1 is a possible D gene (6 bases). CDR3 length: 13 residues. The germline V gene has CDR1 MGHDK and CDR2 SYGVNS. The V and J ends lost 3 bases and 8 bases respectively, with 10 bases between them. The CDR3 loop reads CASSDRGGEKLFF. The CDR3 coding sequence is TGTGCCAGCAGTGACAGGGGAGGCGAAAAACTGTTTTTT.

In this sample, this clone turned up a few times. The chain recombines TRBV28 with TRBJ1-3; D remains ambiguous. Looked up from germline, CDR1 is MDHEN and CDR2 is SYDVKM. CDR3 size: 14 residues. V lost 3 bases, J lost 3 bases, and 9 bases lay in between. This chain's CDR3 is CASSLVRLGNTIYF. The DNA of the CDR3 is TGTGCCAGCAGTTTGGTCAGGCTTGGAAACACCATATATTTT.

DNA for the CDR3: TGTGCCAGCAGCGTTAGAGGGGTATGGGCAGATACGCAGTATTTT. Protein product: CASSVRGVWADTQYF. This rearrangement joins TRBV9 to TRBJ2-3, with D perhaps assigned TRBD1 or TRBD2 (5 bases each). The germline V gene encodes CDR1 SGDLS and CDR2 YYNGEE. V lost 2 bases and J 4 bases, leaving 14 bases between the germline ends. The CDR3 sequence is 15 residues long. The full variable domain, with the rest looked up from reference TRBV9 and TRBJ2-3, is DSGVTQTPKHLITATGQRVTLRCSPRSGDLSVYWYQQSLDQGLQFLIQYYNGEERAKGNILERFSAQQFPDLHSELNLSSLELGDSALYFCASSVRGVWADTQYFGPGTRLTVL.

The table lists this clone with a count of one. The chain joins TRBV29-1 to TRBJ1-1; 7 nucleotides agree with TRBD1. V lost 4 bases and J lost 3; bases outside the gene matches: 5. CDR1 and CDR2 (germline): SQVTM, ANQGSEA. The CDR3 has 13 amino acids. The DNA of the CDR3 is TGCAGCGTTGTAAGGACAGGAGACACTGAAGCTTTCTTT. Its translation: CSVVRTGDTEAFF.

The chain recombines TRBV6-1 with TRBJ1-3; unclear D gene. The V gene's germline CDR1 is MNHNS and CDR2 SASEGT. The CDR3 covers 12 residues. The germline V and J ends were trimmed by 5 bases and 10 bases, with 12 bases remaining between them. CDR3 sequence: CASSSYDETIYF. The CDR3 coding sequence is TGTGCCAGCAGTTCCTACGATGAGACCATATATTTT.

This chain links TRBV6-6 with TRBJ2-7; 11 bases fit TRBD1. J was trimmed by 5 bases and V by 0 bases; bases with no gene match: 3. The CDR3 is made up of 15 amino acids. The germline gives CDR1 MNHNY, CDR2 SVGAGI (reference sequence). CDR3 sequence reads: CASSYSGQGVDEQYF. In DNA, the CDR3 is TGTGCCAGCAGTTACTCGGGACAGGGGGTCGACGAGCAGTACTTC.

This chain links TRBV2 with TRBJ1-5; 7 nucleotides agree with TRBD1. Germline CDR1 reads SNHLY; CDR2 reads FYNNEI. This CDR3 contains 13 residues. V shed 6 bases and J 4 bases; nucleotides not matched to a gene: 3. As DNA, the CDR3 is TGTGCCAGCAGGGGGGACAGAAATCAGCCCCAGCATTTT. Translated, it gives CASRGDRNQPQHF.

V usage is TRBV9 and J usage is TRBJ2-7; perhaps TRBD1 as D (6 bases). Trimming removed 3 bases from V and 1 base from J, with 11 bases in between. CDR3 length: 14 amino acids. Germline V gene data show CDR1 as SGDLS and CDR2 as YYNGEE. The CDR3 protein is CASSARDKSYEQYF. For the CDR3, the DNA is TGTGCCAGCAGCGCCCGGGACAAGTCCTACGAGCAGTACTTC.